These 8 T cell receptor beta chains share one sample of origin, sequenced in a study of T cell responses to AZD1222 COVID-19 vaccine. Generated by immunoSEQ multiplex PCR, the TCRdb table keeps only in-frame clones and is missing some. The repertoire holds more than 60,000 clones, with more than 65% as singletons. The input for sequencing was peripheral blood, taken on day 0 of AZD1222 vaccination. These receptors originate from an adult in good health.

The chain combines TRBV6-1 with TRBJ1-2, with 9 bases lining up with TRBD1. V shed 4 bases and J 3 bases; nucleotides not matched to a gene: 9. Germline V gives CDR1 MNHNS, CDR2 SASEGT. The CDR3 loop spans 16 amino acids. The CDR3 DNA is TGTGCCAGCAGTGGCTTCGGACAGGGGATTTACTATGGCTACACCTTC. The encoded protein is CASSGFGQGIYYGYTF.

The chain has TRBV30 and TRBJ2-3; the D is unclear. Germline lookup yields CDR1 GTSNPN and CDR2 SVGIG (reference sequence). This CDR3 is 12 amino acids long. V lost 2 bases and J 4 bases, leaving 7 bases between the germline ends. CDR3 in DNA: TGTGCCTGGAGTAGACAAGCAGATACGCAGTATTTT. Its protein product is CAWSRQADTQYF. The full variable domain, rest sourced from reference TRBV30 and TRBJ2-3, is SQTIHQWPATLVQPVGSPLSLECTVEGTSNPNLYWYRQAAGRGLQLLFYSVGIGQISSEVPQNLSASRPQDRQFILSSKKLLLSDSGFYLCAWSRQADTQYFGPGTRLTVL.

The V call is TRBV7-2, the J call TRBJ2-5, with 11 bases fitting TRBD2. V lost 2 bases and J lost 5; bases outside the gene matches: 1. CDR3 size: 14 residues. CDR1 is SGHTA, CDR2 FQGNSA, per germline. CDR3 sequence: CASSLTSGSETQYF. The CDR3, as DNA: TGTGCCAGCAGCTTAACTAGCGGGAGTGAGACCCAGTACTTC.

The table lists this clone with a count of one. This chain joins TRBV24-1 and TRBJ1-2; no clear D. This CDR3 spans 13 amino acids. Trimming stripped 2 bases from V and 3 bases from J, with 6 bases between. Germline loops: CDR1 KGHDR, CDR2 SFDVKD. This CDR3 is CATSDSTDYGYTF. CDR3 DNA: TGTGCCACCAGTGATTCAACGGACTATGGCTACACCTTC.

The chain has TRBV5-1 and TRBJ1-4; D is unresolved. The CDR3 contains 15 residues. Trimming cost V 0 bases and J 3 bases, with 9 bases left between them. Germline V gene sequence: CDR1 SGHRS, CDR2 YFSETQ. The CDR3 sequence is CASSLGHSANEKLFF. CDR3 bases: TGCGCCAGCAGCTTGGGACACTCAGCTAATGAAAAACTGTTTTTT.

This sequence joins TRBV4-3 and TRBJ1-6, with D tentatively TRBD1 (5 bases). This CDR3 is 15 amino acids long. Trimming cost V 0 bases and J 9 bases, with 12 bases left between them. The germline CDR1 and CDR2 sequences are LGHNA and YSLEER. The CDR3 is CASSQDGQGGSPLHF. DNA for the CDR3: TGCGCCAGCAGCCAAGACGGCCAGGGTGGTTCACCCCTCCACTTT.

CDR3 coding DNA: TGTGCCAGCAGCCAAGATCTAGCTAGCGGGAGCATAGATGAGCAGTTCTTC. Its translation: CASSQDLASGSIDEQFF. The gene calls are TRBV14 and TRBJ2-1; 10 positions match TRBD2. In germline, CDR1 is SGHDN, CDR2 FVKESK. V dropped 0 bases and J dropped 8; count of bases not matched to a gene: 10. The CDR3 is 17 residues long.

CDR3 residues: CASSSQGASGYTF. CDR3 in DNA: TGTGCCAGCAGTTCACAGGGGGCGAGTGGCTACACCTTC. This chain links TRBV28 with TRBJ1-2; 9 bases match TRBD1. Germline V gene data show CDR1 as MDHEN and CDR2 as SYDVKM. The CDR3 extends over 13 amino acids. Trimming removed 4 bases from V and 7 bases from J; junction bases left unmatched: 4.